This TCR beta chain was found in a study of shared clonotypes between healthy human individuals. Findings of the study overall: Depth of sequencing was expected to influence donor clonotype sharing.

Germline-derived CDR1 and CDR2 are SGDLS and YYNGEE. V lost 0 bases and J lost 3, with 12 bases in between. The CDR3 loop spans 15 amino acids. Donors included only healthy HIV-negative adults lacking recent acute infections or vaccinations. Among the donors, all were Caucasian adults who lived in Nashville, Tennessee. Each cell subset's genomic DNA was divided evenly among several immunoSEQ plates. Clones were read by immunoSEQ multiplex PCR, and TCRdb kept only the in-frame ones, dropping some. The table has hundreds of thousands of clones, around 81% seen once. Of note for this clone: Its antigen is not identified.

The sequencing input was PBMCs. The J gene is TRBJ1-1, the V gene TRBV9, with D possibly being TRBD1 (6 bases). The clonotype comes from a woman in her thirties or forties in good health. Some clones in this sample may be carry-over from other donors' samples. DNA of the CDR3: TGTGCCAGCAGCGTAGAACAGGGCGGATACACTGAAGCTTTCTTT. Protein product: CASSVEQGGYTEAFF.